The 22 T cell receptor beta chains below come from one sample, sequenced in a study of cytotoxic CD8 clonotypes in ibrutinib-treated CLL. The data were produced by immunoSEQ multiplex PCR, yet TCRdb's version contains in-frame clones alone and is incomplete. The sample yields about 300,000 clones, around 76% seen once. The material sequenced was PBMCs, taken at disease progression, from a patient treated with ibrutinib. These TCRs come from a human donor with chronic lymphocytic leukemia.

This clone appeared a few times. The chain uses TRBV18 and TRBJ2-2; unclear D gene. Between the trimmed V and J ends, which lost 3 bases and 8 bases, there was a span of 16 bases. Germline V CDR1 and CDR2: KGHSH, LQKENI. The CDR3 totals 15 residues. CDR3 DNA sequence: TGTGCCAGCTCACCGGTATTACCCCAGACGGGGGAGCTGTTTTTT. Translation: CASSPVLPQTGELFF.

This rearrangement joins TRBV9 to TRBJ1-2; 9 nucleotides agree with TRBD1. CDR1 and CDR2 (germline): SGDLS, YYNGEE. The V segment lost 1 base and the J segment 3 bases; nucleotides outside the gene matches: 4. The CDR3 loop spans 15 amino acids. The CDR3 DNA reads as TGTGCCAGCAGCGTAAGGGACAGGGTGGACTATGGCTACACCTTC. Amino acid sequence: CASSVRDRVDYGYTF.

The CDR3 loop is CASSAGGGTDTQYF. The DNA for the CDR3 is TGCGCCAGCAGTGCGGGGGGAGGCACAGATACGCAGTATTTT. V and J are TRBV10-1 and TRBJ2-3, with 7 nucleotides matching TRBD2. CDR1 is WNHNN and CDR2 is SYGVQD in the germline V gene (reference sequence). The CDR3 has 14 amino acids. The V gene end was trimmed by 4 bases and the J gene end by 1 base; junction bases not matched to a gene: 2.

The gene calls are TRBV6-1 and TRBJ2-2; D unresolved. The V gene lost 4 bases and the J gene lost 0 bases, with 6 bases spanning the gap. Germline V gene lookup returns CDR1 MNHNS and CDR2 SASEGT. CDR3 size: 14 residues. This chain's CDR3 is CASSGSPNTGELFF. In nucleotides, the CDR3 is TGTGCCAGCAGTGGGAGCCCGAACACCGGGGAGCTGTTTTTT.

The chain carries TRBV28 and TRBJ2-2; tentatively, D is TRBD2 (6 bases). CDR1 and CDR2 from the germline V gene are MDHEN and SYDVKM. The ends were cut back, 6 bases at V and 8 bases at J, with 13 bases in the middle. CDR3 length equals 13 residues. The CDR3 is CASRLRGRGELFF. CDR3 sequence (DNA): TGTGCCAGCAGACTCCGAGGGAGGGGGGAGCTGTTTTTT.

The gene calls are TRBV5-1 and TRBJ2-7; D not resolved. Looked up from germline, CDR1 is SGHRS and CDR2 is YFSETQ. The CDR3 is 17 residues long. The germline V and J ends were trimmed by 0 bases and 3 bases, with 19 bases remaining between them. CDR3 coding DNA: TGCGCCAGCAGCTTGGAAGGTGGACGGCAGTCCTTCTACGAGCAGTACTTC. Translating gives CASSLEGGRQSFYEQYF.

This chain uses TRBV27 with TRBJ1-4; D possibly corresponds to TRBD1 (6 bases). V was trimmed by 4 bases and J by 10 bases, leaving 16 bases between them. The germline V gene encodes CDR1 MNHEY and CDR2 SMNVEV (reference sequence). The CDR3 sequence is 14 residues long. The CDR3 sequence is CASSSNSGEGKLFF. The CDR3 DNA reads as TGTGCCAGCAGTTCGAACTCAGGGGAGGGAAAACTGTTTTTT.

The rearrangement uses TRBV6-1 and TRBJ2-7; the D gene is possibly TRBD1 (6 bases). CDR3 length equals 15 residues. V was shortened by 6 bases and J by 0 bases, with 15 bases between the two germline ends. Looked up from germline, CDR1 is MNHNS and CDR2 is SASEGT. The DNA for the CDR3 is TGTGCCAGCAGACTAAGCACAGGGAGCTCCTACGAGCAGTACTTC. It is translated as CASRLSTGSSYEQYF.

V and J are TRBV10-3 and TRBJ1-3; D might be TRBD1 (6 bases). Trimming shortened V by 6 bases and J by 0 bases, and 9 bases separated the two germline ends. This CDR3 spans 14 amino acids. Germline CDR1 reads ENHRY; CDR2 reads SYGVKD. CDR3 sequence: CAIRRDISGNTIYF. CDR3 nucleotides: TGTGCCATCAGGCGGGACATCTCTGGAAACACCATATATTTT.

This chain links TRBV6-5 with TRBJ2-7, with a tentative D call TRBD1 (5 bases). The germline V gene has CDR1 MNHEY and CDR2 SVGAGI. CDR3 size: 13 residues. Trimming removed 1 base from V and 3 bases from J, with 7 bases in between. As DNA, the CDR3 is TGTGCCAGCAGTTACTATCAGGGCTACGAGCAGTACTTC. Translated: CASSYYQGYEQYF.

For the CDR3, the DNA is TGTGCCAGCAGCTTAGGGCGGGAGCCTCAGTACTTC. Protein: CASSLGREPQYF. This rearrangement joins TRBV11-2 to TRBJ2-5; 7 bases are a match to TRBD2. Germline V CDR1 and CDR2: SGHAT, FQNNGV. V trimming: 1 base; J trimming: 11 bases; junction bases outside the gene matches: 4. There are 12 residues in the CDR3.

The chain employs TRBV5-4 and TRBJ2-7, with 7 bases matching TRBD2. J gave up 3 bases and V 3 bases, and 6 bases lay outside the gene matches. Germline CDR1 and CDR2: SGHNT and YYREEE (reference sequence). The CDR3 has 14 residues. The CDR3 is CASSSPGGGYEQYF. CDR3 DNA: TGTGCCAGCAGCTCCCCGGGAGGCGGCTACGAGCAGTACTTC.

V and J are TRBV20-1 and TRBJ2-1; 8 bases map to TRBD2. V was clipped by 5 bases and J by 12 bases; unmatched bases: 6. Germline V CDR1 and CDR2: DFQATT, SNEGSKA (reference sequence). The CDR3 is 11 residues long. CDR3 protein: CSARGLAVQFF. The CDR3, as DNA: TGCAGTGCTCGAGGACTAGCAGTGCAGTTCTTC.

This chain connects TRBV9 to TRBJ2-3, with 9 bases lining up with TRBD2. Germline-derived CDR1 and CDR2 are SGDLS and YYNGEE. The ends lost 5 bases at V and 2 bases at J; junction bases unmatched: 9. The length of the CDR3 is 16 residues. CDR3 amino acids: CASSADGGRDTDTQYF. CDR3 sequence (DNA): TGTGCCAGCAGTGCCGATGGCGGGAGGGACACAGATACGCAGTATTTT.

As regards this clone: Additional DNA sequences in this sample encode the identical CDR3. The chain recombines TRBV7-2 with TRBJ2-7; no reliable D call. Trimming took 3 bases from V and 6 from J, leaving 9 bases between them. The CDR3 consists of 12 residues. CDR1 and CDR2 (germline): SGHTA, FQGNSA. The CDR3 sequence: CASSFIGGEQYF. The CDR3, as DNA: TGTGCCAGCAGCTTTATAGGCGGCGAGCAGTACTTC. Full variable domain (remainder filled in from reference TRBV7-2 and TRBJ2-7): GAGVSQSPSNKVTEKGKDVELRCDPISGHTALYWYRQSLGQGLEFLIYFQGNSAPDKSGLPSDRFSAERTGGSVSTLTIQRTQQEDSAVYLCASSFIGGEQYFGPGTRLTVT.

This chain uses TRBV10-3 with TRBJ2-7, with 11 bases lining up with TRBD1. This CDR3 has 13 amino acids. The V gene end was trimmed by 10 bases and the J gene end by 7 bases; junction bases not matched to a gene: 9. The germline V gene has CDR1 ENHRY and CDR2 SYGVKD. The CDR3 DNA reads as TGTGCCACCGTACGGGACAGGGGGAAGGAGCAGTACTTC. Its translation is CATVRDRGKEQYF.

The rearrangement joins TRBV7-9 to TRBJ1-6; 7 nucleotides match TRBD1. This CDR3 is 15 amino acids long. Germline V gene sequence: CDR1 SEHNR, CDR2 FQNEAQ (reference sequence). J gave up 7 bases and V 5 bases, and 8 bases lay outside the gene matches. The CDR3 is CASSPLQGKNSPLHF. CDR3 nucleotide sequence: TGTGCCAGCAGCCCGTTACAGGGGAAAAATTCACCCCTCCACTTT.

V is TRBV5-6 and J is TRBJ2-5, with TRBD1 identical over 11 bases. From germline, CDR1 is SGHDT and CDR2 YYEEEE. This CDR3 has 15 residues. Unmatched junction bases numbered 1, after V lost 0 bases and J lost 3 bases. DNA for the CDR3: TGTGCCAGCAGCTTGGGGACAGGGGGCGAAGAGACCCAGTACTTC. Its protein product is CASSLGTGGEETQYF.

This clone occurred once. CDR3 coding DNA: TGTGCCAGCTCACCACTGGGCCAACAAGAGACCCAGTACTTC. This encodes CASSPLGQQETQYF. The rearrangement joins TRBV18 to TRBJ2-5; D is uncertain. CDR3 length: 14 amino acids. The V end was cut by 1 base, the J end by 2 bases, with 8 bases between. CDR1 is KGHSH, CDR2 LQKENI, per germline.

The chain recombines TRBV7-9 with TRBJ1-4, with D maybe TRBD1 (5 bases). CDR1 and CDR2 from the germline V gene are SEHNR and FQNEAQ (reference sequence). CDR3 length: 16 residues. The ends were cut back, 0 bases at V and 4 bases at J, with 12 bases in the middle. Here the CDR3 reads CASSLAQDPGNEKLFF. The CDR3 DNA reads TGTGCCAGCAGCTTAGCACAGGACCCTGGTAATGAAAAACTGTTTTTT.

In this sample, this clone turned up a few times. The chain carries TRBV28 and TRBJ1-2, with a possible D match to TRBD1 (5 bases). V dropped 7 bases and J dropped 4 bases, with 10 bases sitting between them. CDR3 length: 12 amino acids. From germline, CDR1 is MDHEN and CDR2 SYDVKM. This chain's CDR3 is CASTRVSYGYTF. The DNA of the CDR3 is TGTGCCAGCACCAGGGTTAGCTATGGCTACACCTTC.

The chain joins TRBV11-2 to TRBJ1-2, with D perhaps matching TRBD1 (5 bases). Trimming stripped 4 bases from V and 4 bases from J, with 22 bases between. This CDR3 is built from 17 residues. Per the germline V gene, CDR1 is SGHAT and CDR2 is FQNNGV. The CDR3 coding sequence is TGTGCCAGCAGCTCCCCCGGCGGGGCCGCTATTGGCTATGGCTACACCTTC. Protein: CASSSPGGAAIGYGYTF.